Listed below are T cell receptor beta chains from one sample, sequenced in a study of cytomegalovirus exposure and HLA in healthy donors. TCRdb keeps only in-frame clones here, not all; method: immunoSEQ multiplex PCR. The sample carries about 140,000 clones, approximately 80% recorded once. The sample comprised PBMCs. These receptors were collected from a male donor in good health and CMV-seronegative. The CDR3 runs from the conserved cysteine through the conserved F or W. The D gene is left open where the match is weak. Clone size is stated in some rows and not others, as once, few, many or a class when expanded.

TRBV5-4	.	once	TRBJ1-3	TGTGCCAGCAGCCGCCAGGGAGGAAACACCATATATTTT	CASSRQGGNTIYF
TRBV2	.	.	TRBJ2-1	TGTGCCAGCGAGACTAGGAATGACAATGAGCAGTTCTTC	CASETRNDNEQFF
TRBV5-1	.	.	TRBJ2-7	TGCGCCAGCAGCTTGTACGGCTACGAGCAGTACTTC	CASSLYGYEQYF
TRBV19	.	.	TRBJ2-4	TGTGCCAGTAGTACGACTCCCAGACTAGCCAAAAACATTCAGTACTTC	CASSTTPRLAKNIQYF
TRBV11-2	.	.	TRBJ2-7	TGTGCCAGCAGCCTAGAAGCACAGGGCTACGAGCAGTACTTC	CASSLEAQGYEQYF
TRBV7-3	.	.	TRBJ1-1	TGTGCCAGCAGCTTATACGGACAGAACACTGAAGCTTTCTTT	CASSLYGQNTEAFF
TRBV15	.	once	TRBJ1-1	TGTGCCACCAGCCGGTACAGTCGGAACACTGAAGCTTTCTTT	CATSRYSRNTEAFF
TRBV9	.	.	TRBJ2-2	TGTGCCAGCAGCGAGATGAGGACCGGGGAGCTGTTTTTT	CASSEMRTGELFF
TRBV18	.	.	TRBJ2-6	TGTGCCAGCTCACGGGGCTCCAGTCGCGGGGCCGCCTCTGGGGCCAACGTCCTGACTTTC	CASSRGSSRGAASGANVLTF
TRBV5-1	.	.	TRBJ1-1	TGCGCCAGCAGCTCCGGCCAGGCCTCGAACACTGAAGCTTTCTTT	CASSSGQASNTEAFF
TRBV6-1	.	.	TRBJ1-2	TGTGCCAGCAATTTAGGACAGACCTATGGCTACACCTTC	CASNLGQTYGYTF
TRBV19	.	.	TRBJ1-2	TGTGCCAGTAGTACTCAGGGTTTCGGTGGCTACACCTTC	CASSTQGFGGYTF
TRBV6-1	TRBD2	.	TRBJ2-7	TGTGCCAGCAGTCGGACGGGGGGGCAAGTTCATCAGTACTTC	CASSRTGGQVHQYF
TRBV5-1	.	.	TRBJ2-7	TGCGCCAGCAGCTCGGCAGGGGTGGCCTACGAGCAGTACTTC	CASSSAGVAYEQYF
TRBV13	TRBD1	.	TRBJ1-1	TGTGCCAGCAGCCTGGGACAGGGGCAAGCTTTCTTT	CASSLGQGQAFF
TRBV28	.	.	TRBJ2-5	TGTGCCAGCAGTTTGTCTAATCGCATGGAGACCCAGTACTTC	CASSLSNRMETQYF
TRBV4-1	.	.	TRBJ2-1	TGCGCCAGCAGCCAAATAACTAGTCTTCCCTACAATGAGCAGTTCTTC	CASSQITSLPYNEQFF
TRBV28	TRBD2	.	TRBJ2-7	TGTGCCAGCTCCCGGGCTAGCGGGGGGGCCGGGGAGCAGTACTTC	CASSRASGGAGEQYF
TRBV6-6	.	.	TRBJ2-2	TGTGCCAGCAGCCTGGGACTTAACACCGGGGAGCTGTTTTTT	CASSLGLNTGELFF
TRBV4-1	.	.	TRBJ2-3	TGCGCCAGCAGCCAAGAGCCCAGAAAAACAGATACGCAGTATTTT	CASSQEPRKTDTQYF
TRBV19	.	.	TRBJ1-5	TGTGCCAGTAAAGTGACAGCTAGCAATCAGCCCCAGCATTTT	CASKVTASNQPQHF
TRBV2	.	once	TRBJ1-2	TGTGCCAGCAGTGAGAACAGCGGGGTTTTCACCTTC	CASSENSGVFTF
TRBV5-4	.	.	TRBJ2-2	TGTGCCAGCAGCTGGGGAGGAGTAGCGGCCACCGGGGAGCTGTTTTTT	CASSWGGVAATGELFF
TRBV30	.	.	TRBJ2-3	TGTGCCTGGAGTGTAACTAGCTGGACAGATACGCAGTATTTT	CAWSVTSWTDTQYF
TRBV28	.	.	TRBJ2-5	TGTGCCAGCAGTCCCCGAGGGCACCAAGAGACCCAGTACTTC	CASSPRGHQETQYF
TRBV7-8	.	few	TRBJ2-7	TGTGCCAGCAGCTTAGTCCCTAACGAGCAGTACTTC	CASSLVPNEQYF
TRBV5-6	.	few	TRBJ2-1	TGTGCCAGCAGCTGGGGGGTGGAGTTGGATGAGCAGTTCTTC	CASSWGVELDEQFF
TRBV4-3	.	.	TRBJ1-6	TGCGCCAGCAGCCCCGCTGGGGGGAGGGAGCATTCACCCCTCCACTTT	CASSPAGGREHSPLHF
TRBV4-2	TRBD1	.	TRBJ1-6	TGTGCCAGCAGCCAAGCCGCGGGACAGGGAAATTCACCCCTCCACTTT	CASSQAAGQGNSPLHF
TRBV4-1	.	.	TRBJ2-2	TGCGCCAGCAGCCATCCGCCCGGGAGCACCGGGGAGCTGTTTTTT	CASSHPPGSTGELFF
TRBV19	TRBD2	.	TRBJ2-7	TGTGCCAGTAAGCCGGGACTAGCGGGGGAGGAGCAGTACTTC	CASKPGLAGEEQYF
TRBV28	TRBD1	.	TRBJ2-3	TGTGCCAGCAGCCAATTATACGACCTGGGACAGCCTTCCACAGATACGCAGTATTTT	CASSQLYDLGQPSTDTQYF
TRBV7-2	TRBD1	once	TRBJ1-1	TGTGCCAGCAGCCAACAGGGGACCACTGAAGCTTTCTTT	CASSQQGTTEAFF
TRBV7-2	TRBD2	once	TRBJ2-3	TGTGCCAGCAGCTTACGTCCGGGGGGGCTAGATACGCAGTATTTT	CASSLRPGGLDTQYF
TRBV11-1	TRBD1	.	TRBJ1-2	TGTGCCAGCAGCTTAGCGCAAGGACAGGGGGCCAGCTACACCTTC	CASSLAQGQGASYTF
TRBV4-1	.	few	TRBJ1-2	TGCGCCAGCAGCCAAGGGCGTGGGACTCTGTATGGCTACACCTTC	CASSQGRGTLYGYTF
TRBV11-3	TRBD1	.	TRBJ1-6	TGTGCCAGCAGCCTAATACGGGACAGCCATCGTGGCCATTCACCCCTCCACTTT	CASSLIRDSHRGHSPLHF
TRBV9	TRBD1	.	TRBJ2-7	TGTGCCAGCAGCGTCTCGACAGGGGGTCGGGAGCAGTACTTC	CASSVSTGGREQYF
TRBV6-5	TRBD1	.	TRBJ2-7	TGTGCCAGCAGTTACTCGGAGAGGGGGCGGTACGAGCAGTACTTC	CASSYSERGRYEQYF
TRBV6-6	.	.	TRBJ1-5	TGTGCCAGCAGGGGGGGTGGGGTCGGTCAGCCCCAGCATTTT	CASRGGGVGQPQHF
TRBV7-2	.	.	TRBJ1-2	TGTGCCAGCAGCCCCTGGGTTGGGCTGGACTATGGCTACACCTTC	CASSPWVGLDYGYTF
TRBV7-9	.	.	TRBJ1-2	TGTGCCAGCAGCCCTCCCCGACCAGGGATGGACTATGGCTACACCTTC	CASSPPRPGMDYGYTF
TRBV6-5	TRBD1	.	TRBJ1-3	TGTGCCAGCAGCCTTGGGACAGGGGGAAACACCATATATTTT	CASSLGTGGNTIYF
TRBV7-2	.	.	TRBJ2-1	TGTGCCAGCAGCCTGCGGCCTCGATTAAGCCCCTACAATGAGCAGTTCTTC	CASSLRPRLSPYNEQFF
TRBV2	TRBD2	.	TRBJ2-7	TGTGCCAGCAATCCCCCTAGCGGGGCGTACTACGAGCAGTACTTC	CASNPPSGAYYEQYF
TRBV6-1	TRBD1	.	TRBJ2-7	TGTGCCAGCAGAAAAGGGACAGGGAGTAACTACGAGCAGTACTTC	CASRKGTGSNYEQYF
TRBV10-2	.	.	TRBJ1-1	TGCGCCAGCAGTGAGTACAGGGTGGACACTGAAGCTTTCTTT	CASSEYRVDTEAFF
TRBV4-3	TRBD1	.	TRBJ1-4	TGCGCCAGCAGCCAAGATTGGGGACAGCCTAATGAAAAACTGTTTTTT	CASSQDWGQPNEKLFF
TRBV10-3	.	.	TRBJ1-4	TGTGCCATCAGTCCACGGACAGACGGCGAAAAACTGTTTTTT	CAISPRTDGEKLFF
TRBV11-2	TRBD1	.	TRBJ1-6	TGTGCCAGCAGCTTAGGGACAGGGGAGTCACCCCTCCACTTT	CASSLGTGESPLHF
TRBV28	TRBD1	few	TRBJ2-1	TGTGCCAGCACAGGACAGGGGTATGAGCAGTTCTTC	CASTGQGYEQFF
TRBV6-5	.	.	TRBJ1-2	TGTGCCAGCAGTGGGGGGGGGTATGGCTACACCTTC	CASSGGGYGYTF
TRBV15	TRBD1	.	TRBJ1-6	TGTGCCACCAGCAGAGCGAAGGGGGCGCGGGGTTCACCCCTCCACTTT	CATSRAKGARGSPLHF
TRBV10-1	.	.	TRBJ2-7	TGCGCCAGCACCGATTCAGGCGAGCAGTACTTC	CASTDSGEQYF
TRBV7-9	.	.	TRBJ1-1	TGTGCCAGCAGCCGAGCAGGGGCCGTCGCCCTGAACACTGAAGCTTTCTTT	CASSRAGAVALNTEAFF
TRBV7-8	.	.	TRBJ1-1	TGTGCCAGCAGCTTAGCGCGACAGTCAGAAGCTTTCTTT	CASSLARQSEAFF
TRBV28	.	.	TRBJ2-1	TGTGCCAGCAGCGACTCAGGGAATGAGCAGTTCTTC	CASSDSGNEQFF
TRBV7-2	.	.	TRBJ1-2	TGTGCCAGCAGCTTTAGCACTAACTATGGCTACACCTTC	CASSFSTNYGYTF